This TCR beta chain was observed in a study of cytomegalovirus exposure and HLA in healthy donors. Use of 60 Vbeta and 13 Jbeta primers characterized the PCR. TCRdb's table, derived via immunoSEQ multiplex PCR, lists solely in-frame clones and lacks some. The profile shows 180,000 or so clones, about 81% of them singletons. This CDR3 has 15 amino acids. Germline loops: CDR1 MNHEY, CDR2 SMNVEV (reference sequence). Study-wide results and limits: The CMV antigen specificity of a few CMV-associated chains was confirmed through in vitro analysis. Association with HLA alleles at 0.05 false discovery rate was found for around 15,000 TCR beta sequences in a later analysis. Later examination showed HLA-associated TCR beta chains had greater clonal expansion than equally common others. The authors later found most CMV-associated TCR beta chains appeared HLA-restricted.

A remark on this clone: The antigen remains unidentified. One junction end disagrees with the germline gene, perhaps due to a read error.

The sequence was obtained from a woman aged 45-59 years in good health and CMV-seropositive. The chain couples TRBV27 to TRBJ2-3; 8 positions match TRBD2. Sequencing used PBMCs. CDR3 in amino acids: CASSISGTRRDTQYF. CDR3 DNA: TGTGCCAGCAGTATATCCGGGACTAGAAGAGATACGCAGTATTTT.